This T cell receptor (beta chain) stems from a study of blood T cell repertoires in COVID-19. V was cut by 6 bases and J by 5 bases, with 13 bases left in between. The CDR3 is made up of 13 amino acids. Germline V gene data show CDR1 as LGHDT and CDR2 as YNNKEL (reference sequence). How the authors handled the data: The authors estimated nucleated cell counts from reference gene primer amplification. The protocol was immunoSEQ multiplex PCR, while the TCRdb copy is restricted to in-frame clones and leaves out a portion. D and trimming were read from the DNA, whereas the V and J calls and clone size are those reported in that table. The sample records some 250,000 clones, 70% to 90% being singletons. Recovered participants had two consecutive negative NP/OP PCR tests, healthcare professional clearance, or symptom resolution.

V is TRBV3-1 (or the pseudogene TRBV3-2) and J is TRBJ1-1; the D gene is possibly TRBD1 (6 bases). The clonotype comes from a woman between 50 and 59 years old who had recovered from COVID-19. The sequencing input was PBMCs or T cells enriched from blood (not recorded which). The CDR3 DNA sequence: TGTGCCAGCAGTAGGGGAGGGGGGACTGAAGCTTTCTTT. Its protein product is CASSRGGGTEAFF.